This T cell receptor (beta chain) derives from a study of PD-1 blockade in mismatch repair-deficient tumors. This CDR3 comprises 15 residues. Germline values: CDR1 MNHEY, CDR2 SMNVEV (reference sequence). V lost 0 bases and J lost 0; bases outside the gene matches: 2. Every patient had mismatch repair deficiency by PCR or immunohistochemistry. Profiled with immunoSEQ multiplex PCR; TCRdb holds only in-frame clones, not every one. The sample comprises about 49,000 clones, over 60% of which are singletons, and around 3.5% rests with the top ten. The clonotype was recovered from an adult with mismatch repair-deficient cancer. This chain connects TRBV27 to TRBJ2-7; the match to TRBD2 covers 7 bases. Sequencing was performed on PBMCs, taken before pembrolizumab treatment. CDR3 coding DNA: TGTGCCAGCAGTTTATCGGGGACTAACTCCTACGAGCAGTACTTC. Translation: CASSLSGTNSYEQYF.